The T cell receptor (beta chain) under discussion was sequenced for a study of blood T cells in healthy people across ages (dated by TCRdb to 2015 to 2017). Concerning the study at large: In model experiments, template switching captured about one uniquely barcoded TCR beta cDNA molecule for every two T cells. To track age-related changes in TCR beta repertoire diversity, the study relied on deep sequencing normalized with unique cDNA molecular identifiers. The donors were split into four age groups: young (average 16 years), middle-aged (more than 35), aged (approximately 60) and long-lived (under 90). Using the same blood draw, the study looked at two additional independent replicas of 1 million unique cDNA reads for two donors, one aged 18 to 30 and the other aged 80 or older. Overall study outcomes, separate from this receptor: Donor CMV infection status was unknown, potentially confounding age-related changes in expanded clonotypes. Observed TCR beta diversity per million T cells fell roughly linearly with age, and a significant reduction was already apparent by age approximately 41. Estimates of total diversity based on one million sequenced T cells were considered lower bounds and underestimates. Observed TCR beta diversity correlated strongly with the percentage of naive T cells measured by flow cytometry. Conclusive comparison of naive and antigen-experienced compartments was prevented by the profiling of bulk unsorted PBMCs. Compared with the aged group, the long-lived group had more naive CD4+ T cells, fewer expanded clones and increased TCR diversity, suggesting age selection.

Counted from cysteine to phenylalanine, this CDR3 has 17 amino acids. The read is trimmed to its CDR3 DNA, 51 bases read in frame from base 1. The germline V end is reduced by 4 bases and the J end by 4 bases; junction bases left unmatched: 10. Looking up the germline V gene (reference sequence) yields CDR1 LGHDT and CDR2 YNNKEL. Note on this clonotype: Its antigen has not been determined. Base quality data are lacking; no much larger clone is found one base away.

Library method: 5' RACE. TCRdb records Illumina HiSeq 2500 as the sequencer. A second PCR of roughly 6 to 11 cycles was run with a J-beta primer mix and a sample-barcoded 5' primer. A unique molecular identifier was introduced onto each TCR beta cDNA molecule by a template-switch 5' adaptor carrying 12 random nucleotides. Each sample yielded at least 3 million CDR3-containing paired-end reads. First-strand cDNA was synthesized from all RNA with the Mint cDNA synthesis kit, primed by a TRBC-specific oligonucleotide. After uracil-DNA glycosylase treatment, a first 18-cycle PCR used universal primers M1SS and BC2_uni_R on all cDNA. Processing in the source paper ran as follows. Normalization of each sample was performed by random selection of 1 million high-quality reads, each carrying a distinct molecular identifier. Reads sharing molecular identifiers were discarded rather than binned into consensus sequences. MiTCR, with a Q25 quality threshold and the strictest error-elimination algorithm, was used for CDR3 identification, clonotype clustering and error correction. A nonparametric unseen species model with Euler transformation was used to estimate a lower bound on total TCR beta diversity. TCRdb reprocessing: public reads trimmed at Q25 with fastp, clones called with MiXCR, in-frame beta chains kept. Here each entry gathers all rows of one CDR3 protein and keeps the most common genes and DNA. TCRdb's processing, not the authors' own work, is the source of the V and J calls. The sample includes 750,000 to 850,000 distinct CDR3 sequences, with roughly 25% observed a single time. Roughly 3.8% of the sample is held by the ten biggest clonotypes.

Systemically healthy Caucasian individuals from Russia, some 40 in total and aged about 6 to 100 years, were included as donors. About 9.6 milliliters of peripheral blood were collected from each donor into EDTA-treated Vacutainer tubes. Ficoll-Paque density-gradient centrifugation was used to isolate PBMCs, with at least 6.5 million obtained per sample. Total RNA was extracted from PBMCs with Trizol reagent, with at least 6 micrograms obtained per sample. For every donor, an aliquot of PBMCs went through flow cytometry to measure the percentages of naive CD45RAhigh/CD27high T cells. The same specimen was also included in a second study, on T cells of mothers and their children. As the second study states: The donors were nine systemically healthy Caucasian individuals, made up of three mothers and their six children. cDNA synthesis consumed the entire amount of extracted RNA, loaded at 1.5 ug RNA in each 15 ul reaction. In the second PCR, sample barcodes and 2-4 random nucleotides were introduced via the M1S primer. Over 8 million TCR beta CDR3 reads were obtained for each mother, and about 3 million reads were obtained for each child. TCR recombination output is similarly shaped by thymic selection in related and unrelated pairs, with a minor effect exerted by inherited differences. Normalized repertoire overlap in related mother-child pairs was always slightly higher than in unrelated mother-child pairs, but the difference was never significant. No persistent microchimeric T cell clones were found, with a detection sensitivity of around 100 clones per million clonotypes. The study used deep NGS to compare TCR beta repertoires of mothers and children, seeking features distinguishing related mother-child pairs from unrelated individuals. The mean age was about 38 +/- 4 years for the mothers and about 12 +/- 4 years for the children. After adapters were ligated using NEBNext reagents, the libraries underwent 100+100 nt paired-end sequencing on an Illumina HiSeq 2000. To prevent cross-contamination, the mother and child libraries were prepared a month apart and were sequenced in separate runs. For each donor, between roughly 500,000 and 2,200,000 distinct TCR beta clonotypes were identified. Naive TCR beta clonotypes were estimated from low-frequency clonotypes matched to each donor's FACS-determined naive share, without sorting.

Sequences were obtained from blood. The rearrangement joined TRBV3-1 to TRBJ2-1, and TRBD2 aligns with 10 junction nucleotides. This sequence originates from a boy younger than 18 in good health. Read as DNA, the sequence is TGTGCCAGCAGCCCCGAATGGGGACTAGCGTATTACAATGAGCAGTTCTTC. The resulting protein is CASSPEWGLAYYNEQFF.